This T cell receptor (beta chain) was obtained from a study of blood T cell repertoires in COVID-19. Turning to the study itself: From the United States, Italy and Spain came samples of acute and convalescent COVID-19. PBMCs, B-cell-depleted T cells, or T cells provided the cDNA or gDNA that made up the material.

Trimming left V 5 bases short and J 4 bases short, with 18 bases between. CDR1 and CDR2 from the germline V gene are MNHEY and SVGEGT. The length of the CDR3 is 16 residues. Original analysis: Amplification from reference gene primers served as the basis for estimated nucleated cell counts. Method: immunoSEQ multiplex PCR; TCRdb's copy keeps in-frame clones and lacks some. Clonal size and the V and J genes are those of that table, whereas D and trimming came from the DNA. The sample lists 250,000 or so clones, around 86% occurring once. This TCR was recovered from a woman aged 40 to 55 who had recovered from COVID-19. The sample was peripheral blood. This chain connects TRBV6-2 or TRBV6-3 to TRBJ1-5; D perhaps matches TRBD1 (5 bases). The CDR3 DNA sequence: TGTGCCAGCAGTCCCCGACTCGGGGAGGGGAATCAGCCCCAGCATTTT. The encoded protein is CASSPRLGEGNQPQHF.